The 14 T cell receptor beta chains given below trace back to one sample, sequenced in a study of blood T cell repertoires in COVID-19. Data came from immunoSEQ multiplex PCR; TCRdb stores just in-frame clones and leaves some out. This table has hundreds of thousands of clones, roughly nine tenths appearing once. Sequenced material: peripheral blood. The receptors shown here come from a man aged 40-49 years with acute or convalescent COVID-19.

This chain connects TRBV6-5 to TRBJ2-5; perhaps TRBD1 as D (5 bases). In germline, CDR1 is MNHEY, CDR2 SVGAGI. This CDR3 contains 13 residues. The V and J ends lost 7 bases and 5 bases respectively, with 14 bases between them. The DNA of the CDR3 is TGTGCCAGCACTCAAAGGGGTTCGGAGACCCAGTACTTC. Its protein is CASTQRGSETQYF.

The chain couples TRBV28 to TRBJ1-2; 7 bases match TRBD1. Germline loops: CDR1 MDHEN, CDR2 SYDVKM. Losses at the gene ends were 4 bases for V and 4 bases for J; bases not matched to a gene: 9. The CDR3 sequence is 15 residues long. This CDR3 is CASSSQPGTAYGYTF. The DNA of the CDR3 is TGTGCCAGCAGTTCACAACCCGGGACAGCCTATGGCTACACCTTC.

This rearrangement joins TRBV27 to TRBJ1-6; D perhaps matches TRBD1 (6 bases). The CDR3 consists of 15 residues. V gave up 5 bases and J gave up 10 bases, with 18 bases separating them. The germline V gene encodes CDR1 MNHEY and CDR2 SMNVEV (reference sequence). The CDR3 spells CASSNLGGEGSPLHF. The CDR3 DNA reads as TGTGCCAGCAGTAACTTAGGGGGTGAGGGGTCACCCCTCCACTTT.

Remarks on this clone: Other DNA variants within this sample encode the same CDR3. The gene calls are TRBV6-5 and TRBJ2-1, with TRBD2 identical over 14 bases. CDR1 is MNHEY and CDR2 is SVGAGI in the germline V gene. The CDR3 consists of 15 residues. V dropped 5 bases and J dropped 4; count of bases not matched to a gene: 1. The CDR3 region is CASSRTSGRYNEQFF. The CDR3 bases are TGTGCCAGCAGTAGGACTAGCGGGAGGTACAATGAGCAGTTCTTC.

The V gene is TRBV5-6, the J gene TRBJ2-7, with D tentatively TRBD2 (5 bases). The germline V gene encodes CDR1 SGHDT and CDR2 YYEEEE. There are 16 residues in the CDR3. V shed 3 bases and J shed 6 bases, with 22 bases lying between them. CDR3 protein: CASSSQMAAGLGEQYF. The CDR3 bases are TGTGCCAGCAGCTCCCAGATGGCGGCGGGTTTGGGCGAGCAGTACTTC. Together with reference TRBV5-6 and TRBJ2-7, the CDR3 gives the full variable domain: DAGVTQSPTHLIKTRGQQVTLRCSPKSGHDTVSWYQQALGQGPQFIFQYYEEEERQRGNFPDRFSGHQFPNYSSELNVNALLLGDSALYLCASSSQMAAGLGEQYFGPGTRLTVT.

V is TRBV6-5 and J is TRBJ2-7, with 8 bases fitting TRBD1. CDR1 is MNHEY, CDR2 SVGAGI, per germline. The CDR3 has 14 residues. J was trimmed by 4 bases and V by 6 bases; bases with no gene match: 8. The CDR3 DNA reads TGTGCCAGCAGCGGGACAGGAGATTCTTACGAGCAGTACTTC. It translates to CASSGTGDSYEQYF.

This clone was observed a handful of times. This chain joins TRBV9 and TRBJ1-2; 7 bases are shared with TRBD1. The CDR3 is 13 residues long. V was clipped by 3 bases and J by 4 bases; unmatched bases: 3. Germline V gene sequence: CDR1 SGDLS, CDR2 YYNGEE. The DNA for the CDR3 is TGTGCCAGCAGCGAGGGACAGTCCTATGGCTACACCTTC. Amino acid sequence: CASSEGQSYGYTF.

This chain links TRBV7-9 with TRBJ1-3, with D maybe TRBD1 (6 bases). This CDR3 contains 17 residues. CDR1 and CDR2 (germline): SEHNR, FQNEAQ (reference sequence). The V end was cut by 1 base, the J end by 0 bases, with 13 bases between. CDR3 in DNA: TGTGCCAGCAGCTTAGATCGGCAGGGGAGCTCTGGAAACACCATATATTTT. This translates into CASSLDRQGSSGNTIYF.

This chain uses TRBV7-3 with TRBJ1-2; a weak D match, TRBD1 (6 bases). CDR1 SGHTA and CDR2 FQGTGA come from the germline V gene. V shed 5 bases and J shed 2 bases, with 18 bases lying between them. This CDR3 spans 16 amino acids. The CDR3 loop is CASSHGQFFPNYGYTF. The CDR3 region has the DNA TGTGCCAGCAGCCACGGACAGTTCTTTCCGAACTATGGCTACACCTTC.

The genes are TRBV5-1 and TRBJ2-7; 8 positions match TRBD1. Germline V CDR1 and CDR2: SGHRS, YFSETQ. CDR3 length equals 16 residues. V trimming: 2 bases; J trimming: 2 bases; junction bases outside the gene matches: 9. CDR3 in amino acids: CASSLGTGDVAYEQYF. DNA of the CDR3: TGCGCCAGCAGCTTAGGGACAGGAGACGTCGCCTACGAGCAGTACTTC.

This clone showed up just a few times. The chain employs TRBV7-9 and TRBJ1-5; no clear D. The V gene's germline CDR1 is SEHNR and CDR2 FQNEAQ (reference sequence). The germline V and J ends were trimmed by 5 bases and 0 bases, with 5 bases remaining between them. The CDR3 loop spans 13 amino acids. The CDR3 DNA reads TGTGCCAGCAGCCGCGGTAGCAATCAGCCCCAGCATTTT. The encoded protein is CASSRGSNQPQHF.

The chain joins TRBV6-4 to TRBJ1-6; maybe TRBD1 (5 bases). Trimming shortened V by 4 bases and J by 7 bases, and 11 bases separated the two germline ends. Germline lookup yields CDR1 MRHNA and CDR2 SNTAGT. The CDR3 extends over 14 amino acids. CDR3 DNA sequence: TGTGCCAGCAGTGGGGGTAACAGGAATTCACCCCTCCACTTT. It codes for CASSGGNRNSPLHF.

The chain combines TRBV27 with TRBJ1-5; the match to TRBD1 covers 8 bases. Trimming removed 3 bases from V and 7 bases from J; junction bases left unmatched: 14. Per the germline V gene, CDR1 is MNHEY and CDR2 is SMNVEV (reference sequence). The CDR3 runs 17 residues. CDR3 region: CASSFIGTGKIGQPQHF. As DNA, the CDR3 is TGTGCCAGCAGTTTCATAGGGACAGGCAAAATTGGGCAGCCCCAGCATTTT.

This sequence joins TRBV10-2 and TRBJ2-1; TRBD2 aligns across 9 bases. Germline-derived CDR1 and CDR2 are WSHSY and SAAADI. This CDR3 spans 14 amino acids. The V and J ends lost 6 bases and 8 bases, in that order; junction bases with no gene match: 8. The CDR3 sequence is CASRPGLATDEQFF. CDR3 DNA: TGCGCCAGCAGACCGGGACTAGCAACCGATGAGCAGTTCTTC.